This entry lists 32 T cell receptor beta chains sequenced from one sample in a study of beta chain features in type 1 diabetes. General study results and limits: Shortening of TCRB CDR3s, moderate but significant, appeared in all four CD4+ subsets of Type 1 diabetes patients.

The investigators reverse transcribed all of the isolated RNA, so they sequenced expressed TCRB transcripts. Using immunoSEQ multiplex PCR, the repertoire was profiled, and TCRdb retains in-frame clones only, with some absent. The sample lists roughly 280,000 clones; 24% were seen once. Their cognate antigens are unknown. Material: naive CD4+ T cells from blood. The receptors derive from a woman aged 25 to 39 with type 1 diabetes.

Only a few counts were recorded for this clone. V is TRBV6-1 and J is TRBJ2-5; TRBD1 might be the D (6 bases). Germline assignment: CDR1 MNHNS and CDR2 SASEGT. The CDR3 consists of 17 residues. Between the trimmed V and J ends, which lost 1 base and 1 base, there was a span of 16 bases. CDR3 amino acids: CASSEGLGQGPQETQYF. CDR3 bases: TGTGCCAGCAGTGAAGGGCTCGGTCAGGGGCCCCAAGAGACCCAGTACTTC.

This clone showed up just a few times. The J gene is TRBJ2-1, the V gene TRBV18, with 7 bases lining up with TRBD1. The CDR3 covers 17 residues. V lost 0 bases and J lost 1; bases outside the gene matches: 6. Germline V gene data show CDR1 as KGHSH and CDR2 as LQKENI. This chain's CDR3 is CASSPPFRDRSYNEQFF. The CDR3 bases are TGTGCCAGCTCACCACCCTTTCGGGACAGATCCTACAATGAGCAGTTCTTC.

There are a few counts of this clone. This rearrangement joins TRBV6-6 to TRBJ2-3; 9 nucleotides align to TRBD2. The CDR3 runs to 14 residues. V lost 2 bases, J lost 4 bases, and 1 base stayed unmatched. CDR1 and CDR2 from the germline V gene are MNHNY and SVGAGI (reference sequence). The CDR3 DNA is TGTGCCAGCAGTTACGAGCGGGAGGCAGATACGCAGTATTTT. Translation gives CASSYEREADTQYF.

This clone was picked up a small number of times. This chain joins TRBV27 and TRBJ2-7, with 8 bases lining up with TRBD1. Per germline, CDR1 MNHEY and CDR2 SMNVEV (reference sequence). The V gene end was trimmed by 5 bases and the J gene end by 6 bases; junction bases not matched to a gene: 6. The length of the CDR3 is 13 residues. The CDR3 loop is CASSTRTGSEQYF. In nucleotides, the CDR3 is TGTGCCAGCAGTACCAGGACAGGGTCCGAGCAGTACTTC.

This chain connects TRBV18 to TRBJ1-2; perhaps TRBD1 as D (5 bases). This CDR3 spans 14 amino acids. V gave up 3 bases and J gave up 7 bases, with 15 bases separating them. CDR1 is KGHSH, CDR2 LQKENI, per germline. CDR3 sequence: CASSPPGYGIGYTF. The CDR3 DNA sequence: TGTGCCAGCTCACCCCCAGGGTATGGAATTGGCTACACCTTC.

The table lists this clone with a few counts. This chain joins TRBV7-2 and TRBJ2-1; 8 positions agree with TRBD2. V shed 5 bases and J 15 bases; nucleotides not matched to a gene: 9. The germline gives CDR1 SGHTA, CDR2 FQGNSA. The CDR3 runs 12 residues. The CDR3 spells CASSTTSGRRFF. In DNA, the CDR3 is TGTGCCAGCAGCACCACCAGCGGGAGAAGGTTCTTC.

This clone has just a few counts. The rearrangement uses TRBV5-1 and TRBJ2-7, with 7 bases identical to TRBD1. Losses at the gene ends were 3 bases for V and 2 bases for J; bases not matched to a gene: 2. The CDR3 extends over 13 amino acids. Per germline, CDR1 SGHRS and CDR2 YFSETQ. CDR3 in amino acids: CASSWGQTYEQYF. CDR3 in DNA: TGCGCCAGCAGCTGGGGACAGACCTACGAGCAGTACTTC.

The V gene is TRBV13, the J gene TRBJ2-7; 7 nucleotides line up with TRBD1. The CDR3 is made up of 16 amino acids. The V segment lost 7 bases and the J segment 3 bases; nucleotides outside the gene matches: 15. Germline assignment: CDR1 PRHDT and CDR2 FYEKMQ (reference sequence). The CDR3: CASTRTGRASGYEQYF. The CDR3 DNA follows: TGTGCCAGCACCCGGACAGGTCGGGCCTCGGGCTACGAGCAGTACTTC.

The V gene is TRBV5-1, the J gene TRBJ2-7; TRBD1 might be the D (5 bases). The CDR3 runs 13 residues. Germline V gene lookup returns CDR1 SGHRS and CDR2 YFSETQ. Trimming left V 2 bases short and J 5 bases short, with 11 bases between. This CDR3 reads CASSFGAENEQYF. The CDR3 DNA reads TGCGCCAGCAGCTTTGGGGCGGAGAACGAGCAGTACTTC.

This clone was counted only a few times. The chain combines TRBV29-1 with TRBJ2-2; the D gene is possibly TRBD1 (5 bases). Trimming pared 5 bases from V and 6 bases from J, leaving 16 bases between. The CDR3 covers 14 residues. CDR1 is SQVTM, CDR2 ANQGSEA, per germline. The CDR3 nucleotides are TGCAGCGTTACCCCCAGGGTGCCTCCCGGGGAGCTGTTTTTT. As protein: CSVTPRVPPGELFF.

This clone appeared a few times. The genes are TRBV28 and TRBJ1-5; possible D gene TRBD1, 6 bases. V lost 6 bases, J lost 6 bases, and 12 bases lay in between. The CDR3 is 13 residues long. Germline CDR1 and CDR2: MDHEN and SYDVKM. CDR3 coding DNA: TGTGCCAGCAGACAACAGGGATCTCAGCCCCAGCATTTT. Its translation: CASRQQGSQPQHF. The variable domain in full, completed from reference TRBV28 and TRBJ1-5, reads DVKVTQSSRYLVKRTGEKVFLECVQDMDHENMFWYRQDPGLGLRLIYFSYDVKMKEKGDIPEGYSVSREKKERFSLILESASTNQTSMYLCASRQQGSQPQHFGDGTRLSIL.

This clone was seen just once. This rearrangement joins TRBV9 to TRBJ2-2, with no clear D. Trimming shortened V by 3 bases and J by 4 bases, and 7 bases separated the two germline ends. Germline V lookup: CDR1 SGDLS, CDR2 YYNGEE. The CDR3 contains 13 residues. CDR3 nucleotides: TGTGCCAGCAGCGCCCTCCTCACCGGGGAGCTGTTTTTT. It is translated as CASSALLTGELFF. Combining the CDR3 with reference TRBV9 and TRBJ2-2 gives the whole variable domain DSGVTQTPKHLITATGQRVTLRCSPRSGDLSVYWYQQSLDQGLQFLIQYYNGEERAKGNILERFSAQQFPDLHSELNLSSLELGDSALYFCASSALLTGELFFGEGSRLTVL.

The gene calls are TRBV25-1 and TRBJ2-5, with 12 bases matching TRBD2. The V gene end was trimmed by 6 bases and the J gene end by 4 bases; junction bases not matched to a gene: 0. The CDR3 spans 13 residues. CDR1 and CDR2 from the germline V gene are MGHDK and SYGVNS. DNA for the CDR3: TGTGCCAGCAGGGGACTAGCGGGAGAGACCCAGTACTTC. It encodes CASRGLAGETQYF.

The chain recombines TRBV7-3 with TRBJ2-2; 8 positions match TRBD1. V shed 0 bases, J shed 6 bases, and the junction held 6 bases outside the gene matches. The CDR3 spans 16 residues. Germline V gene lookup returns CDR1 SGHTA and CDR2 FQGTGA. Here the CDR3 reads CASSLTLAQGAGELFF. The CDR3 DNA follows: TGTGCCAGCAGCTTAACGCTCGCACAGGGGGCCGGGGAGCTGTTTTTT.

This clone was found a few times. The V call is TRBV4-1, the J call TRBJ2-3; weak D call: TRBD1 (6 bases). The CDR3 extends over 17 amino acids. The V and J ends lost 1 base and 5 bases respectively, with 19 bases between them. Germline V gene data show CDR1 as MGHRA and CDR2 as YSYEKL. The CDR3 DNA sequence: TGCGCCAGCAGCCAAGCTACGCTTCAGGCCAGGGGAGATACGCAGTATTTT. It translates to CASSQATLQARGDTQYF.

The chain employs TRBV9 and TRBJ2-2, with D uncertain. The CDR3 extends over 15 amino acids. CDR1 SGDLS and CDR2 YYNGEE come from the germline V gene. V was trimmed by 4 bases and J by 0 bases, leaving 10 bases between them. CDR3 loop: CASSSDIANTGELFF. CDR3 nucleotides: TGTGCCAGCAGCTCTGACATTGCGAACACCGGGGAGCTGTTTTTT.

This clone was observed a few times. V gene TRBV30 combines with J gene TRBJ2-5; D unresolved. There are 13 residues in the CDR3. V was pared by 3 bases and J by 4 bases, with 12 bases between. Germline lookup yields CDR1 GTSNPN and CDR2 SVGIG (reference sequence). CDR3 DNA sequence: TGTGCCTGGAGCATCCTAGGTGCAGAGACCCAGTACTTC. Amino acids: CAWSILGAETQYF.

Worth noting for this clone: The junction does not match germline at one end; this may be a read error. In nucleotides, the CDR3 is TGTGCCAGCAGCTTGGCTCCAGCTCCTGGACAGCACTTC. It is translated as CASSLAPAPGQHF. V is TRBV5-4 and J is TRBJ2-7, with D possibly being TRBD1 (6 bases). In germline, CDR1 is SGHNT, CDR2 YYREEE (reference sequence). The CDR3 totals 13 residues. The entire variable domain, with the rest obtained from reference TRBV5-4 and TRBJ2-7, is as follows: ETGVTQSPTHLIKTRGQQVTLRCSSQSGHNTVSWYQQALGQGPQFIFQYYREEENGRGNFPPRFSGLQFPNYSSELNVNALELDDSALYLCASSLAPAPGQHFGPGTRLTVT.

The chain employs TRBV9 and TRBJ1-2; TRBD1 agrees at 7 bases. This CDR3 spans 13 amino acids. CDR1 and CDR2 (germline): SGDLS, YYNGEE. After removal of 4 bases from V and 7 bases from J, the junction contained 7 bases not matched to a gene. CDR3 coding DNA: TGTGCCAGCAGCCCAAAGGGGGCGGGTGGCTACACCTTC. Its protein product is CASSPKGAGGYTF.

The gene calls are TRBV29-1 and TRBJ2-7; TRBD2 is a possible D gene (6 bases). The V gene lost 7 bases and the J gene lost 0 bases, with 16 bases spanning the gap. Germline CDR1 SQVTM, CDR2 ANQGSEA. The CDR3 is made up of 14 amino acids. The CDR3 DNA is TGCAGCGCGAGCCTGAGGGAGGCCTCCTACGAGCAGTACTTC. Its protein product is CSASLREASYEQYF.

The chain links TRBV7-9 to TRBJ1-1, with TRBD1 as a possible D gene (5 bases). Germline CDR1 and CDR2: SEHNR and FQNEAQ (reference sequence). V lost 4 bases and J 3 bases, leaving 12 bases between the germline ends. The CDR3 sequence is 14 residues long. The CDR3 DNA reads as TGTGCCAGCAGCTCCGTGGGGCAGGACACTGAAGCTTTCTTT. This sequence encodes CASSSVGQDTEAFF.

The V gene is TRBV4-2, the J gene TRBJ2-7; 7 bases fit TRBD2. There are 15 residues in the CDR3. Per the germline V gene, CDR1 is LGHNA and CDR2 is YNFKEQ. The V segment lost 3 bases and the J segment 2 bases; nucleotides outside the gene matches: 7. This chain's CDR3 is CASSHPQRGPYEQYF. CDR3 in DNA: TGTGCCAGCAGCCATCCCCAGCGGGGACCCTACGAGCAGTACTTC.

This chain joins TRBV5-1 and TRBJ2-1; 14 bases align to TRBD2. Germline lookup yields CDR1 SGHRS and CDR2 YFSETQ. The CDR3 loop spans 19 amino acids. V lost 0 bases and J lost 8; bases outside the gene matches: 13. CDR3 DNA: TGCGCCAGCAGCTTGGCGGTTGGGGGACTAGCGGGAGAATTGTATGAGCAGTTCTTC. The encoded protein is CASSLAVGGLAGELYEQFF.

Note on this clone: Additional DNA sequences in this sample encode the identical CDR3. CDR3 sequence (DNA): TGCAGTGCTAGACAGCAAGAGACCCAGTACTTC. As protein: CSARQQETQYF. This chain connects TRBV20-1 to TRBJ2-5, with D unclear. V was pared by 2 bases and J by 2 bases, with 3 bases between. The CDR3 has 11 amino acids. Germline V gene lookup returns CDR1 DFQATT and CDR2 SNEGSKA (reference sequence).

The chain carries TRBV29-1 and TRBJ2-1, with 10 bases lining up with TRBD2. CDR3 length: 12 residues. V gave up 6 bases and J gave up 10 bases; unmatched junction bases: 6. CDR1 SQVTM and CDR2 ANQGSEA come from the germline V gene. For the CDR3, the DNA is TGCAGCGTAGCGTCTAGCGGGAGAGAGCAGTTCTTC. It translates to CSVASSGREQFF.

CDR3 nucleotide sequence: TGCGCCAGCAGCTTGGGGACACTTCGCTACAATGAGCAGTTCTTC. Its translation: CASSLGTLRYNEQFF. V and J are TRBV5-1 and TRBJ2-1, with D possibly matching TRBD1 (5 bases). V lost 0 bases to trimming and J lost 3 bases, with 10 bases between them. The CDR3 spans 15 residues. The V gene's germline CDR1 is SGHRS and CDR2 YFSETQ.

The V call is TRBV28, the J call TRBJ1-1; tentatively, D is TRBD1 (6 bases). Germline-derived CDR1 and CDR2 are MDHEN and SYDVKM. The length of the CDR3 is 15 residues. Trimming left V 6 bases short and J 0 bases short, with 14 bases between. The CDR3 reads CASRSGGTMNTEAFF. CDR3 DNA: TGTGCCAGCAGGTCGGGGGGCACCATGAACACTGAAGCTTTCTTT.

This clone was counted a few times. J is TRBJ2-1 and V is TRBV30; maybe TRBD1 (5 bases). Per the germline V gene, CDR1 is GTSNPN and CDR2 is SVGIG (reference sequence). CDR3 length: 14 residues. V gave up 0 bases and J gave up 5 bases, with 11 bases separating them. DNA of the CDR3: TGTGCCTGGAGTGTACAGGCGGCGAACAATGAGCAGTTCTTC. Translation gives CAWSVQAANNEQFF. The full variable domain, with the rest looked up from reference TRBV30 and TRBJ2-1, is SQTIHQWPATLVQPVGSPLSLECTVEGTSNPNLYWYRQAAGRGLQLLFYSVGIGQISSEVPQNLSASRPQDRQFILSSKKLLLSDSGFYLCAWSVQAANNEQFFGPGTRLTVL.

In its sample, this clone was seen a few times. The chain joins TRBV5-6 to TRBJ2-1; TRBD2 matches at 7 bases. The CDR3 is 17 amino acids. V shed 1 base, J shed 1 base, and the junction held 8 bases outside the gene matches. CDR1 and CDR2 (germline): SGHDT, YYEEEE. The CDR3 bases are TGTGCCAGCAGCTTGTATAGTGGGAGGGATTCCTACAATGAGCAGTTCTTC. Its protein is CASSLYSGRDSYNEQFF.

This clone occurred a few times. In the same sample, other DNA sequences code for this CDR3. The rearrangement joins TRBV18 to TRBJ1-2; TRBD1 agrees at 8 bases. V lost 3 bases and J lost 6; bases outside the gene matches: 3. This CDR3 region has 13 residues. Germline CDR1 and CDR2: KGHSH and LQKENI. The CDR3 DNA is TGTGCCAGCTCACCCCTGACAGGGGATGGCTACACCTTC. Protein sequence: CASSPLTGDGYTF.

This chain connects TRBV20-1 to TRBJ1-1; D is unresolved. CDR3 length: 10 residues. Germline V gene data show CDR1 as DFQATT and CDR2 as SNEGSKA (reference sequence). V gave up 3 bases and J gave up 12 bases, with 11 bases separating them. CDR3 loop: CSASHNGTFF. The CDR3 coding sequence is TGCAGTGCTAGCCACAACGGGACTTTCTTT.

This chain joins TRBV7-3 and TRBJ2-2, with a possible D match to TRBD1 (5 bases). The CDR3 is 16 residues long. The germline CDR1 and CDR2 sequences are SGHTA and FQGTGA. Trimming left V 5 bases short and J 0 bases short, with 13 bases between. The CDR3 DNA follows: TGTGCCAGCAGCCGACAGCCTGAAACGAACACCGGGGAGCTGTTTTTT. It encodes CASSRQPETNTGELFF.